The source of this TCR beta chain is a study of blood T cell repertoires in COVID-19. The wider study: COVID-19 samples, acute and convalescent, were from the United States, Italy and Spain. T cells, B-cell-depleted T cells, or PBMCs provided the cDNA or gDNA that served as material.

Per the germline V gene, CDR1 is MNHEY and CDR2 is SMNVEV (reference sequence). V lost 0 bases to trimming and J lost 4 bases, with 10 bases between them. The CDR3 runs 14 residues. The repertoire was sequenced with immunoSEQ multiplex PCR; TCRdb's copy has only in-frame clones and lacks some. The sample records 200,000 to 300,000 clones, 80% to 85% being singletons. Sequenced sample: peripheral blood. The rearrangement uses TRBV27 and TRBJ2-7, with a weak D call TRBD1 (6 bases). This sequence was found in a man aged 40-49 years with acute or convalescent COVID-19. CDR3: CASSLSRDTYEQYF. The CDR3 DNA reads as TGTGCCAGCAGTTTATCGAGGGACACATACGAGCAGTACTTC.